Following are 26 T cell receptor beta chains from one sample sequenced in a study of response to subunit inactivated influenza vaccine. TCRdb passed the RT-PCR reads through MiXCR, listing each CDR3 protein once. The table has around 850,000 distinct CDR3 sequences, around 18% seen once. The starting material was PBMCs from blood, obtained 5 to 6 days after vaccination. The receptors derive from a man aged 45 to 65 who received an inactivated influenza vaccine.

This chain's CDR3 is CASSYSSSETQYF. CDR3 DNA: TGTGCCAGCAGTTACTCGTCGTCAGAGACCCAGTACTTC. This chain joins TRBV6-5 and TRBJ2-5; D uncertain. Trimming took off 0 bases at V and 4 bases at J, with 6 bases between the two ends. Germline V gene lookup returns CDR1 MNHEY and CDR2 SVGAGI. The CDR3 has 13 amino acids.

V and J are TRBV9 and TRBJ2-7, with 8 bases fitting TRBD1. The length of the CDR3 is 15 residues. Trimming took 3 bases from V and 3 from J; bases not matched to a gene: 8. Looked up from germline, CDR1 is SGDLS and CDR2 is YYNGEE. The CDR3: CASSERQGSDYEQYF. Here the CDR3 DNA reads TGTGCCAGCAGCGAGCGACAGGGGTCCGACTACGAGCAGTACTTC.

The chain couples TRBV7-9 to TRBJ1-1; a possible D gene is TRBD1 (5 bases). The CDR3 is 12 residues long. The V and J ends lost 0 bases and 12 bases respectively, with 11 bases between them. Germline V gene sequence: CDR1 SEHNR, CDR2 FQNEAQ (reference sequence). The CDR3 DNA reads as TGTGCCAGCAGCTTAGCGCGGGGCTGGTCTTTCTTT. Its protein product is CASSLARGWSFF.

This clonotype was observed at least ten times. V and J are TRBV7-2 and TRBJ2-3; 11 positions match TRBD2. The CDR3 covers 16 residues. With 5 bases clipped from V and 6 bases from J, the junction kept 10 bases outside the gene matches. Germline V CDR1 and CDR2: SGHTA, FQGNSA. The CDR3 is CASSTSLAGVRDTQYF. In nucleotides, the CDR3 is TGTGCCAGCAGCACCTCACTAGCGGGAGTTCGGGATACGCAGTATTTT. Looking up the rest from reference TRBV7-2 and TRBJ2-3 gives the full variable domain: GAGVSQSPSNKVTEKGKDVELRCDPISGHTALYWYRQSLGQGLEFLIYFQGNSAPDKSGLPSDRFSAERTGGSVSTLTIQRTQQEDSAVYLCASSTSLAGVRDTQYFGPGTRLTVL.

V is TRBV20-1 and J is TRBJ2-3; TRBD1 matches at 9 bases. The CDR3 has 17 amino acids. Germline V gene lookup returns CDR1 DFQATT and CDR2 SNEGSKA (reference sequence). Losses at the gene ends were 3 bases for V and 0 bases for J; bases not matched to a gene: 10. The CDR3 region has the DNA TGCAGTGCTAGTGGGGACAGGGCTTCATATAGCACAGATACGCAGTATTTT. Protein sequence: CSASGDRASYSTDTQYF.

This CDR3 reads CASSLDSEQETQYF. The CDR3, as DNA: TGTGCCAGCAGTTTGGACTCGGAACAAGAGACCCAGTACTTC. This chain joins TRBV12-3 or TRBV12-4 and TRBJ2-5; D perhaps matches TRBD2 (5 bases). The length of the CDR3 is 14 residues. V lost 3 bases to trimming and J lost 2 bases, with 10 bases between them.

The chain combines TRBV12-3 or TRBV12-4 with TRBJ2-1; no definite D call. The CDR3 extends over 12 amino acids. The V gene lost 6 bases and the J gene lost 6 bases, with 9 bases spanning the gap. CDR3: CASRVTVNEQFF. The CDR3 DNA is TGTGCCAGCAGGGTCACCGTCAATGAGCAGTTCTTC.

The chain is built from TRBV20-1 and TRBJ2-3, with TRBD1 as a possible D gene (5 bases). The V gene's germline CDR1 is DFQATT and CDR2 SNEGSKA (reference sequence). Trimming left V 6 bases short and J 1 base short, with 8 bases between. The CDR3 contains 12 residues. The CDR3 sequence is CSANRRTDTQYF. CDR3 coding DNA: TGCAGTGCCAACAGGCGCACAGATACGCAGTATTTT.

This chain joins TRBV7-9 and TRBJ2-2; weak D call: TRBD1 (5 bases). V gave up 3 bases and J gave up 9 bases, with 14 bases separating them. Germline lookup yields CDR1 SEHNR and CDR2 FQNEAQ (reference sequence). The CDR3 loop spans 14 amino acids. CDR3 bases: TGTGCCAGCAGCTTCGACAGCTCCCAGCGGGAGCTGTTTTTT. Its translation: CASSFDSSQRELFF.

This sequence joins TRBV12-3 or TRBV12-4 and TRBJ1-5; tentative D call: TRBD1 (5 bases). Between the trimmed V and J ends, which lost 5 bases and 2 bases, there was a span of 13 bases. The CDR3 loop spans 15 amino acids. In nucleotides, the CDR3 is TGTGCCAGCAGTCCCGAGGGACCGCGCAATCAGCCCCAGCATTTT. Translation: CASSPEGPRNQPQHF.

This clonotype has a count of ten or more. The rearrangement joins TRBV7-2 to TRBJ2-5; 8 bases align to TRBD1. Germline V gene lookup returns CDR1 SGHTA and CDR2 FQGNSA. Trimming cost V 2 bases and J 5 bases; bases outside gene matches: 4. The CDR3 is 14 amino acids. The CDR3 bases are TGTGCCAGCAGCTTAAGCAGGGGGCTGGAGACCCAGTACTTC. Protein: CASSLSRGLETQYF.

This clonotype was counted many times. The rearrangement joins TRBV7-2 to TRBJ1-6; unclear D gene. Trimming removed 3 bases from V and 13 bases from J, with 7 bases in between. This CDR3 is 11 amino acids long. Germline CDR1 is SGHTA and CDR2 is FQGNSA. The CDR3 spells CASSFPGPLHF. Here the CDR3 DNA reads TGTGCCAGCAGCTTCCCTGGGCCCCTCCACTTT.

This clonotype was seen a few times. The rearrangement links TRBV10-3 to TRBJ2-1; TRBD1 matches at 7 bases. The germline CDR1 and CDR2 sequences are ENHRY and SYGVKD. Germline trimming cut 6 bases from V and 0 bases from J; bases unmatched to any gene: 8. The CDR3 is 16 residues long. Here the CDR3 DNA reads TGTGCCATCAGACCGGGACAGACGAGCTCCTACAATGAGCAGTTCTTC. It codes for CAIRPGQTSSYNEQFF.

This clonotype was counted only a few times. The chain is built from TRBV6-2 or TRBV6-3 and TRBJ1-1, with D maybe TRBD1 (6 bases). V gave up 2 bases and J gave up 2 bases, with 9 bases separating them. The germline gives CDR1 MNHEY, CDR2 SVGEGT. CDR3 length: 14 residues. CDR3 in amino acids: CASSYGQTNTEAFF. The CDR3 nucleotides are TGTGCCAGCAGTTACGGACAGACAAACACTGAAGCTTTCTTT.

There are a few counts of this clonotype. The rearrangement joins TRBV5-1 to TRBJ2-5; 10 nucleotides line up with TRBD1. V gave up 4 bases and J gave up 3 bases; unmatched junction bases: 3. The germline gives CDR1 SGHRS, CDR2 YFSETQ. The CDR3 loop spans 14 amino acids. The CDR3 DNA reads as TGCGCCAGCAGCCGGACAGGGGGGGAAGAGACCCAGTACTTC. Translated: CASSRTGGEETQYF.

This clonotype was observed a handful of times. The chain couples TRBV4-3 to TRBJ1-3, with D possibly matching TRBD1 (6 bases). The CDR3 has 16 residues. Between the trimmed V and J ends, which lost 0 bases and 4 bases, there was a span of 13 bases. CDR1 LGHNA and CDR2 YSLEER come from the germline V gene. The CDR3 loop is CASSQDSPGVGNTIYF. CDR3 DNA sequence: TGCGCCAGCAGCCAAGACAGCCCAGGGGTAGGAAACACCATATATTTT.

This clonotype was seen a handful of times. The CDR3 reads CASSYLIHGEEKLFF. Written as DNA, the CDR3 is TGTGCCAGCAGTTACTTGATCCACGGGGAGGAAAAACTGTTTTTT. The gene calls are TRBV6-7 and TRBJ1-4; D gene ambiguous. TRBV6-7 is flagged as an ORF with uncertain function. Trimming shortened V by 1 base and J by 8 bases, and 14 bases separated the two germline ends. The CDR3 has 15 amino acids.

There are a few counts of this clonotype. The genes are TRBV7-2 and TRBJ2-5; D may correspond to TRBD1 or TRBD2 (5 bases each). CDR1 and CDR2 from the germline V gene are SGHTA and FQGNSA. The V end lost 6 bases, the J end lost 1 base, and 15 bases lay between the germline ends. The CDR3 runs to 15 residues. The CDR3 DNA follows: TGTGCCAGCAGGTTTCCGGGACGGATCCAAGAGACCCAGTACTTC. Residues: CASRFPGRIQETQYF.

This chain uses TRBV4-2 with TRBJ1-1; D is ambiguous. The germline V gene has CDR1 LGHNA and CDR2 YNFKEQ. The CDR3 is made up of 14 amino acids. Deletions cut 4 bases from V and 0 bases from J, with 9 bases between. The DNA of the CDR3 is TGTGCCAGCAGCCCCTATGAGATGAACACTGAAGCTTTCTTT. It codes for CASSPYEMNTEAFF.

The V call is TRBV11-3, the J call TRBJ2-2, with 7 bases matching TRBD1. V shed 5 bases and J 7 bases; nucleotides not matched to a gene: 7. CDR3 size: 14 residues. Per the germline V gene, CDR1 is SGHNT and CDR2 is YENEEA. The CDR3 sequence is CASSNLQGNGELFF. For the CDR3, the DNA is TGTGCCAGCAGCAATTTACAGGGGAACGGGGAGCTGTTTTTT. The variable domain in full, with the rest retrieved from reference TRBV11-3 and TRBJ2-2, is EAGVVQSPRYKIIEKKQPVAFWCNPISGHNTLYWYLQNLGQGPELLIRYENEEAVDDSQLPKDRFSAERLKGVDSTLKIQPAELGDSAVYLCASSNLQGNGELFFGEGSRLTVL.

This clonotype was detected ten times or more. The V gene is TRBV11-2, the J gene TRBJ2-7; 11 positions match TRBD2. Germline-derived CDR1 and CDR2 are SGHAT and FQNNGV. V shed 7 bases and J 4 bases; nucleotides not matched to a gene: 3. This CDR3 is 13 amino acids long. The CDR3 nucleotides read TGTGCCAGCAAACTAGCGGGAGATTACGAGCAGTACTTC. It yields the protein CASKLAGDYEQYF.

Concerning this clonotype: The junction departs from the called germline gene at one end, perhaps through a read error. V and J are TRBV12-3 or TRBV12-4 and TRBJ2-3; 11 bases align to TRBD2. The CDR3 extends over 12 amino acids. CDR3 sequence (DNA): TGTGCCAGCAGGAAAACTAGCGGGAGCCCCAGTTTT. It translates to CASRKTSGSPSF.

This sequence joins TRBV5-4 and TRBJ2-7; perhaps D is TRBD1 or TRBD2 (5 bases each). The CDR3 covers 15 residues. Trimming shortened V by 0 bases and J by 3 bases, and 13 bases separated the two germline ends. The germline V gene encodes CDR1 SGHNT and CDR2 YYREEE (reference sequence). For the CDR3, the DNA is TGTGCCAGCAGCTTGGCGGGACCCAAGGTCTACGAGCAGTACTTC. Encoded protein: CASSLAGPKVYEQYF.

This clonotype was detected a few times. The chain carries TRBV12-3 or TRBV12-4 and TRBJ2-2; D assignment may be TRBD1 or TRBD2 (5 bases each). Trimming removed 9 bases at V and 3 bases at J, with 14 bases between. The CDR3 is 14 residues long. The CDR3 reads CASAPGRDTGELFF. The CDR3 region has the DNA TGTGCCAGTGCTCCGGGACGAGACACCGGGGAGCTGTTTTTT.

This chain links TRBV7-2 with TRBJ1-1, with D maybe TRBD1 (6 bases). The germline V and J ends were trimmed by 6 bases and 10 bases, with 24 bases remaining between them. The CDR3 contains 15 residues. Germline values: CDR1 SGHTA, CDR2 FQGNSA. The DNA for the CDR3 is TGTGCCAGCAGACCCACCGGAGCGGGGACACGGGGAGCTTTCTTT. Protein sequence: CASRPTGAGTRGAFF.

The chain combines TRBV7-9 with TRBJ1-6; TRBD1 aligns across 11 bases. The V segment lost 4 bases and the J segment 4 bases; nucleotides outside the gene matches: 3. Looked up from germline, CDR1 is SEHNR and CDR2 is FQNEAQ (reference sequence). CDR3 size: 16 residues. Here the CDR3 DNA reads TGTGCCAGCAGCTCCGGGACAGGGGGGTATAATTCACCCCTCCACTTT. Amino acid sequence: CASSSGTGGYNSPLHF.